The clone carrying this T cell receptor (beta chain) was picked up many times. The source material, RNA transcripts, was used to amplify TCR beta CDR3 regions. In the first-round RT-PCR of the TCR CDR3, the HTBI primer set was used. TCRdb itself ran the multiplex PCR reads through MiXCR, one entry per CDR3 protein. The data show about 380,000 distinct CDR3 sequences, 11% to 15% seen once. These data come from a study of T cells in Graves' hyperthyroidism and ophthalmopathy. Uncontrolled infection, other autoimmune disease, pregnancy or lactation barred patients from enrollment. This clonotype was obtained from a woman in her sixties with Graves' hyperthyroidism. The specimen sequenced was blood.

The CDR3 region is CASSHRDRVVNEQFF. The CDR3 DNA follows: TGTGCCAGCAGCCACCGGGACAGGGTAGTAAATGAGCAGTTCTTC. V gene TRBV3-1 combines with J gene TRBJ2-1, with TRBD1 identical over 9 bases. The trim removed 3 bases at V and 7 bases at J, leaving 7 bases unmatched. The germline V gene encodes CDR1 LGHDT and CDR2 YNNKEL (reference sequence). The CDR3 sequence is 15 residues long.